What follows describes a single TCR beta chain. Its matching antigen is unknown. The source of the sample is a study of graft-versus-host responses after intestinal transplantation. Repertoires were generated with immunoSEQ multiplex PCR, while TCRdb's copy carries only in-frame clones and drops some. This table holds about 39,000 clones, 93% found once. This CDR3 spans 14 amino acids. Per the germline V gene, CDR1 is LGHNA and CDR2 is YSLEER. Between the trimmed V and J ends, which lost 2 bases and 4 bases, there was a span of 11 bases. Sequenced here: unstimulated CD8+ T cells sorted from spleen or lymph node cells, sampled before transplant. The chain couples TRBV4-3 to TRBJ1-1; no clear D. The receptor comes from a human donor who was the organ donor for an intestinal transplant. CDR3 in DNA: TGCGCCAGCAGCCAACCTCGGAGTAGCACTGAAGCTTTCTTT. Its protein is CASSQPRSSTEAFF.